This T cell receptor beta chain was sequenced in a study of blood T cell repertoires in COVID-19. Germline CDR1 MNHEY, CDR2 SMNVEV (reference sequence). The CDR3 contains 15 residues. Deletions cut 7 bases from V and 2 bases from J, with 17 bases between. Some clones are missing from TCRdb's copy, which holds only in-frame ones; the method was immunoSEQ multiplex PCR. Of some 100,000 clones in the sample, around 85% were seen once. Participant-given clinical history determined each cohort assignment. Two consecutive negative NP/OP PCR tests, clearance, or resolved symptoms defined Cohort 3 recovery. This sequence joins TRBV27 and TRBJ1-1; tentatively, D is TRBD1 (5 bases). This sequence was found in a woman in her fifties or sixties who had recovered from COVID-19. Specimen: PBMCs or T cells enriched from blood (not recorded which). DNA for the CDR3: TGTGCCAGCATGAGGACACTCAATGGCAACACTGAAGCTTTCTTT. Residues: CASMRTLNGNTEAFF.